This T cell receptor beta chain was sequenced during a study of response to subunit inactivated influenza vaccine. As for this clonotype: As yet, its antigen is unknown. Its ends do not fully match the called genes, so a read error is possible.

TCRdb redid the calling of the RT-PCR reads with MiXCR, one entry per CDR3 protein. The sample holds around 580,000 distinct CDR3 sequences, 10% to 15% seen once. General study points: Every seasonal influenza vaccination brings in few new T cells, the authors suggested.

Germline assignment: CDR1 KGHDR and CDR2 SFDVKD. The CDR3 is made up of 11 amino acids. The chain is built from TRBV24-1 and TRBJ2-7; D is perhaps TRBD2 (5 bases). This clonotype was obtained from a man between 45 and 60 years old who received an inactivated influenza vaccine. The sample consisted of PBMCs from blood, taken on the day of vaccination. CDR3 residues: CATSDLRGHFF. The CDR3 DNA is TGTGCCACCAGTGATTTGCGAGGGCACTTCTTC.